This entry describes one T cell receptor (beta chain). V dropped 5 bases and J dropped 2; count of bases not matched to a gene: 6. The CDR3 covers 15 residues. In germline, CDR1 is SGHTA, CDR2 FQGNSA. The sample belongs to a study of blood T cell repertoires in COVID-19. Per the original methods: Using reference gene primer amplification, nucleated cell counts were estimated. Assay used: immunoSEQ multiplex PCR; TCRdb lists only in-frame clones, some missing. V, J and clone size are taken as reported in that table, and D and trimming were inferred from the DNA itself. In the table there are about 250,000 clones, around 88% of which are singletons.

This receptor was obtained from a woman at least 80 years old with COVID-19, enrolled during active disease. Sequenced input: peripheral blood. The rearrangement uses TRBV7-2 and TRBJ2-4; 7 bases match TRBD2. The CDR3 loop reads CASSDGRRTKNIQYF. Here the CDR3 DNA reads TGTGCCAGCAGCGACGGGAGGAGGACCAAAAACATTCAGTACTTC. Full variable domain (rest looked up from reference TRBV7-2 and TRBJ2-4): GAGVSQSPSNKVTEKGKDVELRCDPISGHTALYWYRQSLGQGLEFLIYFQGNSAPDKSGLPSDRFSAERTGGSVSTLTIQRTQQEDSAVYLCASSDGRRTKNIQYFGAGTRLSVL.